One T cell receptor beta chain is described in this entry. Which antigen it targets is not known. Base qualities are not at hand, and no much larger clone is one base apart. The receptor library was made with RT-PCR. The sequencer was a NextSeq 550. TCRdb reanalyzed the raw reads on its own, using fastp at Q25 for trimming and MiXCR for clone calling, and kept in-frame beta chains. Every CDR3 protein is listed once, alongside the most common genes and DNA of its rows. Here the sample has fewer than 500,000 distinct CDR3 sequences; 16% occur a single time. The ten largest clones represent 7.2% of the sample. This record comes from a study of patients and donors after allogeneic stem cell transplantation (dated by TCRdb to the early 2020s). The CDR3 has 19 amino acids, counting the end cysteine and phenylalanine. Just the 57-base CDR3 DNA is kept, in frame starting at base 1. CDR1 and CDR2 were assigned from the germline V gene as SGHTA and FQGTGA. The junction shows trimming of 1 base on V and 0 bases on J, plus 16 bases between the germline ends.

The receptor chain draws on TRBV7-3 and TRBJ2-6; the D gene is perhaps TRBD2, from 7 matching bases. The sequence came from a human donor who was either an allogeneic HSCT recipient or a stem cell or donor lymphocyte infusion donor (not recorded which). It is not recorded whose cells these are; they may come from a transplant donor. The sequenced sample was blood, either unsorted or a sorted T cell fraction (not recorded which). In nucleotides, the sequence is TGTGCCAGCAGCTTAAGAGGGGGGGCCCGGGTCTCTGGGGCCAACGTCCTGACTTTC. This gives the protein CASSLRGGARVSGANVLTF. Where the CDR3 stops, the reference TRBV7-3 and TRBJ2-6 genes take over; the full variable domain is GAGVSQTPSNKVTEKGKYVELRCDPISGHTALYWYRQSLGQGPEFLIYFQGTGAADDSGLPNDRFFAVRPEGSVSTLKIQRTERGDSAVYLCASSLRGGARVSGANVLTFGAGSRLTVL.